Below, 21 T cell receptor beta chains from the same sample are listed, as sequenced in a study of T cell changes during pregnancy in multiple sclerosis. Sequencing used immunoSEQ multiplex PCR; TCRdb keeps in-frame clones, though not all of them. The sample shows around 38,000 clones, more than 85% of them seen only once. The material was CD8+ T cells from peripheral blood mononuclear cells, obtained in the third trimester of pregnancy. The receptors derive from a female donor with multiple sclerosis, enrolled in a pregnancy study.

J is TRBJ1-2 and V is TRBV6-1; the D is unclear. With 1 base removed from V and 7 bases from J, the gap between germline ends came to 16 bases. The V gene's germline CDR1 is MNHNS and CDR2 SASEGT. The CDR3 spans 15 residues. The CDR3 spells CASSEEAEYPSGYTF. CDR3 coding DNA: TGTGCCAGCAGTGAAGAGGCAGAGTACCCTAGTGGCTACACCTTC.

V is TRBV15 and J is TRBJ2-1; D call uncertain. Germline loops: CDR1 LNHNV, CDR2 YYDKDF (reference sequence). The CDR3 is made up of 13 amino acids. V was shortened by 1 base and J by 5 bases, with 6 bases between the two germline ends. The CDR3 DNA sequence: TGTGCCACCAGCAGAGCTGCGGACAATGAGCAGTTCTTC. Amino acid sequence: CATSRAADNEQFF.

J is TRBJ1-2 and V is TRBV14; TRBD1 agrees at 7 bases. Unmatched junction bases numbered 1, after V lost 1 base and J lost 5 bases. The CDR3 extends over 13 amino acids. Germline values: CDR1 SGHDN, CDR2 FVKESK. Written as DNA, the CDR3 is TGTGCCAGCAGCCAAGCGACAGGGTATGGCTACACCTTC. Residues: CASSQATGYGYTF.

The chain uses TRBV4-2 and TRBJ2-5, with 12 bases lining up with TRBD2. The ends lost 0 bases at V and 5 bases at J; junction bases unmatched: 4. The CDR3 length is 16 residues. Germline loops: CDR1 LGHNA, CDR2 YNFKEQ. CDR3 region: CASSQDLAGGEETQYF. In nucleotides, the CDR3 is TGTGCCAGCAGCCAAGACCTAGCGGGAGGGGAGGAGACCCAGTACTTC.

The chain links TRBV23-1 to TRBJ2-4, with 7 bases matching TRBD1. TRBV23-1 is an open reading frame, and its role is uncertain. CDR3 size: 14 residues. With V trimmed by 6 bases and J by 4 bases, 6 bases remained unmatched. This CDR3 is CASRFRDRKNIQYF. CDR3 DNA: TGCGCCAGCAGATTTAGGGACAGAAAAAACATTCAGTACTTC.

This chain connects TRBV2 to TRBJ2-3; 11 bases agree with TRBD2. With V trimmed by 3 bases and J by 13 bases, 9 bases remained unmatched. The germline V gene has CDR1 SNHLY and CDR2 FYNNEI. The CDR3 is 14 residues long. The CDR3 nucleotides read TGTGCCAGCAGTGAGCTGCTAGCGGGAGGTGGGGAGTATTTT. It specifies CASSELLAGGGEYF. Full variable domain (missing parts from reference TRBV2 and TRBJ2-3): EPEVTQTPSHQVTQMGQEVILRCVPISNHLYFYWYRQILGQKVEFLVSFYNNEISEKSEIFDDQFSVERPDGSNFTLKIRSTKLEDSAMYFCASSELLAGGGEYFGPGTRLTVL.

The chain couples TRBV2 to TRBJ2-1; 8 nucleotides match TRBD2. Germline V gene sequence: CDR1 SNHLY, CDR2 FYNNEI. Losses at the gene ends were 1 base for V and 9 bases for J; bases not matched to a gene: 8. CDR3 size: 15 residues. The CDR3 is CASSEVLAEVGEQFF. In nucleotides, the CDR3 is TGTGCCAGCAGTGAAGTACTAGCGGAGGTGGGTGAGCAGTTCTTC.

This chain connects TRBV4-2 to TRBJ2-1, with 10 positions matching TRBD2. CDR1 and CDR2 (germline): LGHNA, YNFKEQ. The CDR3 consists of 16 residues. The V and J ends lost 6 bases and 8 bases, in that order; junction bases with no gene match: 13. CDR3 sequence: CASRQTLAGGSDEQFF. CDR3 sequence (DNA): TGTGCCAGCAGGCAAACATTAGCGGGAGGAAGCGATGAGCAGTTCTTC.

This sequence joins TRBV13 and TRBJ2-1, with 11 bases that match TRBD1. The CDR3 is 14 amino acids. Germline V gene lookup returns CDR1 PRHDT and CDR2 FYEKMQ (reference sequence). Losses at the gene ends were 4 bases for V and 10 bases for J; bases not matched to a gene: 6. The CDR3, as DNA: TGTGCCAGCAGCTACGGGACAGGGGGAGAAGAGCAGTTCTTC. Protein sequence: CASSYGTGGEEQFF.

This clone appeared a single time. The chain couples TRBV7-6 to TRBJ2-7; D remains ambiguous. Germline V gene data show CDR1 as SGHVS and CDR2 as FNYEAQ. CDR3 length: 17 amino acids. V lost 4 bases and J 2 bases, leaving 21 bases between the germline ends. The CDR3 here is CASSSLVSPETTYEQYF. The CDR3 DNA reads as TGTGCCAGCAGCTCCCTGGTGAGTCCCGAAACGACCTACGAGCAGTACTTC. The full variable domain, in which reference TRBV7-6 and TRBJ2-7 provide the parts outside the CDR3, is GAGVSQSPRYKVTKRGQDVALRCDPISGHVSLYWYRQALGQGPEFLTYFNYEAQQDKSGLPNDRFSAERPEGSISTLTIQRTEQRDSAMYRCASSSLVSPETTYEQYFGPGTRLTVT.

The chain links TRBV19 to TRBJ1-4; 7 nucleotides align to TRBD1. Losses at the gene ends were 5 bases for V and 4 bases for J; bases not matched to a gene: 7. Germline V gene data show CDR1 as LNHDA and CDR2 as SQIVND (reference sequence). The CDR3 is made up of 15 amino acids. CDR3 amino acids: CASSPGTAFNEKLFF. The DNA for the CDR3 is TGTGCCAGTAGTCCCGGGACAGCCTTTAATGAAAAACTGTTTTTT. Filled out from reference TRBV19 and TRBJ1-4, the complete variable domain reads DGGITQSPKYLFRKEGQNVTLSCEQNLNHDAMYWYRQDPGQGLRLIYYSQIVNDFQKGDIAEGYSVSREKKESFPLTVTSAQKNPTAFYLCASSPGTAFNEKLFFGSGTQLSVL.

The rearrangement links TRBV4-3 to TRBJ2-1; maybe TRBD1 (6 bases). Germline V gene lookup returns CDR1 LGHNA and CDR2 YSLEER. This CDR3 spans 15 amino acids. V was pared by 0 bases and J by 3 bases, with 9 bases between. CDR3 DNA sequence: TGCGCCAGCAGCCAAGATAGGGGGAACTACAATGAGCAGTTCTTC. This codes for CASSQDRGNYNEQFF.

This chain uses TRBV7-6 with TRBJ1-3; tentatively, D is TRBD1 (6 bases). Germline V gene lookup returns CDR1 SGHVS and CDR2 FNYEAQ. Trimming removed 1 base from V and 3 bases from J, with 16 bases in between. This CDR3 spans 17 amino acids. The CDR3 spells CASSLEVQGSYGNTIYF. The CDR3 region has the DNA TGTGCCAGCAGCTTAGAGGTCCAGGGGTCCTATGGAAACACCATATATTTT.

CDR3 region: CASSSRDTNQPQHF. In nucleotides, the CDR3 is TGTGCCAGCAGCTCCCGGGACACCAATCAGCCCCAGCATTTT. The V gene is TRBV5-6, the J gene TRBJ1-5; tentatively, D is TRBD1 (6 bases). V was shortened by 3 bases and J by 3 bases, with 10 bases between the two germline ends. Germline-derived CDR1 and CDR2 are SGHDT and YYEEEE. The CDR3 runs 14 residues.

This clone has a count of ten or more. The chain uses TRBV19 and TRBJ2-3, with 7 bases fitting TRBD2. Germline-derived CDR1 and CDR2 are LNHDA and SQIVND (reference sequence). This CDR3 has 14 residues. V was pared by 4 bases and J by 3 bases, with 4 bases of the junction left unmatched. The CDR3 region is CASSTLAETDTQYF. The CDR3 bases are TGTGCCAGTAGTACCCTAGCGGAGACAGATACGCAGTATTTT.

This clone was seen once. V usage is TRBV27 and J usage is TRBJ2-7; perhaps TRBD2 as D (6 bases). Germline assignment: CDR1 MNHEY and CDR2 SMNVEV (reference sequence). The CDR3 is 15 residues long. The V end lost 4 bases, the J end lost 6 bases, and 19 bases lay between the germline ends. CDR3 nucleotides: TGTGCCAGCAGTTACGATGGGGGGTGGGGCGGCGAGCAGTACTTC. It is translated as CASSYDGGWGGEQYF.

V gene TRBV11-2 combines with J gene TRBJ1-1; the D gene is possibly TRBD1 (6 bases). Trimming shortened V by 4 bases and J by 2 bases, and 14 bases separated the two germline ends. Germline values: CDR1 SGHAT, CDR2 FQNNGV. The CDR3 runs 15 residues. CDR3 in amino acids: CASSSPGHINTEAFF. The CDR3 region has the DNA TGTGCCAGCAGCTCACCGGGACACATAAACACTGAAGCTTTCTTT.

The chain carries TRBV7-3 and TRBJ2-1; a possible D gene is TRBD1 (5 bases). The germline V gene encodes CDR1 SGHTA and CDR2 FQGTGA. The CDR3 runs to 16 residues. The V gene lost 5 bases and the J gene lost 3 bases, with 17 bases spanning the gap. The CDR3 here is CASSQGPLGVYNEQFF. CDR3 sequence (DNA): TGTGCCAGCAGCCAGGGTCCGCTAGGAGTCTACAATGAGCAGTTCTTC.

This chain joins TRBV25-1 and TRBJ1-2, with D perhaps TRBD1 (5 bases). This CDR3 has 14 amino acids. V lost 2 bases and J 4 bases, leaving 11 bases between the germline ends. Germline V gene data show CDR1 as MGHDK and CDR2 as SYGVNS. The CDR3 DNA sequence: TGTGCCAGCAGTGAACTGGGGGAGGGCTATGGCTACACCTTC. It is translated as CASSELGEGYGYTF.

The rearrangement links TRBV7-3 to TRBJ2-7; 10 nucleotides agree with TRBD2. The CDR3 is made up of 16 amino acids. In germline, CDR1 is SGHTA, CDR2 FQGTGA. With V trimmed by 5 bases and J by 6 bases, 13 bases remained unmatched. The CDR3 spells CASSGPGLAQRGEQYF. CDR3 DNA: TGTGCCAGCAGCGGACCGGGACTAGCGCAACGGGGCGAGCAGTACTTC.

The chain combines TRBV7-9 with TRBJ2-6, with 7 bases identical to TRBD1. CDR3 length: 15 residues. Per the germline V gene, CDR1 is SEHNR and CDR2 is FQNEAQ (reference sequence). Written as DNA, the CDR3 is TGTGCTTGCCCGGGACAGATCTCTGGGGCCAACGTCCTGACTTTC. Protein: CACPGQISGANVLTF.